The table lists the clone carrying this TCR beta chain with a few counts. Its specificity is unknown. The sample is drawn from a study of response to subunit inactivated influenza vaccine. Whole-study findings and limits: A suggestion made by the authors is that each seasonal influenza vaccination recruits few new T cells.

Via MiXCR, TCRdb re-called the RT-PCR reads, giving one row per CDR3 protein. The sample consists of about 530,000 distinct CDR3 sequences, 12% of them appearing once. The sequence derives from a man over 45 who received an inactivated influenza vaccine. Sequenced material: PBMCs from blood, taken on the day of vaccination.

As DNA, the CDR3 is TGTGCCAGCAGTTACGCCCTCGTCAGGGTTGGGGCCAACGTCCTGACTTTC. Translating gives CASSYALVRVGANVLTF. The rearrangement joins TRBV6-5 to TRBJ2-6; D possibly corresponds to TRBD1 (5 bases). CDR3 length: 17 amino acids. Germline CDR1 is MNHEY and CDR2 is SVGAGI. V was cut by 2 bases and J by 3 bases, with 14 bases left in between.